A selection of T cell receptor beta chains follows, all from one sample in a study of early T cells in non-severe SARS-CoV-2 infection. TCRdb reprocessed the 5' RACE reads with MiXCR, giving one entry per CDR3 protein. Of 35,000 to 45,000 distinct CDR3 sequences detected, roughly 8% appear once; the ten largest clones hold around 11%. The source was whole blood, collected at baseline. The receptors originated from an adult who was a healthcare worker with PCR-confirmed SARS-CoV-2 infection or an uninfected control (not recorded which). CDR3s include the opening cysteine and the closing phenylalanine or tryptophan. A D gene is named only where the DNA matches it firmly. The size field is filled for only some rows; it gives once, few, many or a size class.

TRBV15	TRBJ2-1	many	13	.	TGTGCCACCAGCAGAGATTTTGCGGCGGAGCAGTTCTTC	CATSRDFAAEQFF
TRBV28	TRBJ2-3	few	15	TRBD2	TGTGCCAGCAGTAGACTAGCGGGGGAAGTAGATACGCAGTATTTT	CASSRLAGEVDTQYF
TRBV20-1	TRBJ2-3	few	15	.	TGCAGTGCTAGAGATAACGGCCGCAGCACAGATACGCAGTATTTT	CSARDNGRSTDTQYF
TRBV25-1	TRBJ1-4	.	14	TRBD1	TGTGCCAGCAGGGGACAGGGGTCTAATGAAAAACTGTTTTTT	CASRGQGSNEKLFF
TRBV7-9	TRBJ1-4	.	16	.	TGTGCCAGCAGCTTAGAAGGCACAACAACTAATGAAAAACTGTTTTTT	CASSLEGTTTNEKLFF
TRBV6-5	TRBJ1-2	many	15	TRBD1	TGTGCCAGCAGTTCCCCGACAGGGGGCACTTATGGCTACACCTTC	CASSSPTGGTYGYTF
TRBV7-9	TRBJ2-3	many	11	.	TGTGCCAGCAGCTTATCAGATACGCAGTATTTT	CASSLSDTQYF
TRBV18	TRBJ2-4	.	16	.	TGTGCCAGCTCACCTCGGAGCATAGGGGCCAAAAACATTCAGTACTTC	CASSPRSIGAKNIQYF
TRBV18	TRBJ2-1	few	14	.	TGTGCCAGCTCACCGTCGCCTGCTAACAATGAGCAGTTCTTC	CASSPSPANNEQFF
TRBV12-3/TRBV12-4	TRBJ2-3	few	14	.	TGTGCCAGCAGTTTATCCCTCATCACAGATACGCAGTATTTT	CASSLSLITDTQYF
TRBV30	TRBJ2-3	.	17	TRBD2	TGTGCCTGGAGTACAGGTGACGGCGGGGGACGCACAGATACGCAGTATTTT	CAWSTGDGGGRTDTQYF
TRBV29-1	TRBJ1-2	many	15	.	TGCAGCGTTGATCATTATAAGGACCCTATTAATGGCTACACCTTC	CSVDHYKDPINGYTF
TRBV13	TRBJ1-1	many	15	.	TGTGCCAGCAGCTTACGAGGCGAGGGTGGAACTGAAGCTTTCTTT	CASSLRGEGGTEAFF
TRBV6-1	TRBJ1-1	few	13	TRBD1	TGTGCCAGCAGGGGACAGACGAACACTGAAGCTTTCTTT	CASRGQTNTEAFF
TRBV19	TRBJ2-3	.	14	TRBD1	TGTGCCAGTAGTCTGGGACAGGGACCAGATACGCAGTATTTT	CASSLGQGPDTQYF
TRBV28	TRBJ2-2	.	14	.	TGTGCCAGCAGTCCTGCGACCCACACCGGGGAGCTGTTTTTT	CASSPATHTGELFF
TRBV24-1	TRBJ2-1	few	12	TRBD2	TGTGCCTCCGGGGACTACTGGGGTGAGCAGTTCTTC	CASGDYWGEQFF
TRBV6-5	TRBJ1-4	.	14	.	TGTGCCAGCAGCTCTGGATCAGCGGATGAAAAACTGTTTTTT	CASSSGSADEKLFF
TRBV15	TRBJ2-7	few	13	.	TGTGCCACCAGCACCGGAAGAGGGCACGAGCAGTACTTC	CATSTGRGHEQYF
TRBV19	TRBJ1-2	many	11	.	TGTGCCGGAGGGAACATCTATGGCTACACCTTC	CAGGNIYGYTF
TRBV6-5	TRBJ2-2	many	16	TRBD2	TGTGCCAGCAGTTACCCCGGGGGGGTGAACACCGGGGAGCTGTTTTTT	CASSYPGGVNTGELFF
TRBV10-2	TRBJ2-5	.	15	TRBD1	TGCGCCAGCAGCGGGACAGGGGGATCAGGAGAGACCCAGTACTTC	CASSGTGGSGETQYF
TRBV2	TRBJ2-3	.	15	.	TGTGCCAGCAGCGGAGGGACATTAGGCACAGATACGCAGTATTTT	CASSGGTLGTDTQYF
TRBV5-1	TRBJ1-1	.	14	.	TGCGCCAGCAGCTTGGACCATGGGGACACTGAAGCTTTCTTT	CASSLDHGDTEAFF
TRBV10-3	TRBJ1-1	.	13	.	TGTGCCAGTCGACCCTCCTTAAACACTGAAGCTTTCTTT	CASRPSLNTEAFF
TRBV20-1	TRBJ2-7	few	16	.	TGCAGTGCTAGAGATCGGCACGGAGCTAGGAAGTACGAGCAGTACTTC	CSARDRHGARKYEQYF
TRBV29-1	TRBJ2-3	.	12	.	TGCAGCGTCGGGACTAGCACAGATACGCAGTATTTT	CSVGTSTDTQYF
TRBV28	TRBJ2-1	few	13	.	TGTGCCAGCAGTTACAGGACTTACAATGAGCAGTTCTTC	CASSYRTYNEQFF